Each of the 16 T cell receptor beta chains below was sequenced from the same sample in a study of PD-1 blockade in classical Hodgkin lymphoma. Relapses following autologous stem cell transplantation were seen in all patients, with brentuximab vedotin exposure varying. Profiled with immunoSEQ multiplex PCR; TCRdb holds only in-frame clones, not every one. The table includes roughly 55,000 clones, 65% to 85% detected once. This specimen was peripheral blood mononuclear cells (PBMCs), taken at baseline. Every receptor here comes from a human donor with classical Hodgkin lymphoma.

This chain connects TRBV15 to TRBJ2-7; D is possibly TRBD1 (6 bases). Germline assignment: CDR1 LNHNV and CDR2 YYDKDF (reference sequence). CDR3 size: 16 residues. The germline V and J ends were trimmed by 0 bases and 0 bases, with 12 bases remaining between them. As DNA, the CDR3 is TGTGCCACCAGCAGAGATCTTTGGGACAACTCCTACGAGCAGTACTTC. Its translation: CATSRDLWDNSYEQYF. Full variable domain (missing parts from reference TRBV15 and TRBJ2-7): DAMVIQNPRYQVTQFGKPVTLSCSQTLNHNVMYWYQQKSSQAPKLLFHYYDKDFNNEADTPDNFQSRRPNTSFCFLDIRSPGLGDTAMYLCATSRDLWDNSYEQYFGPGTRLTVT.

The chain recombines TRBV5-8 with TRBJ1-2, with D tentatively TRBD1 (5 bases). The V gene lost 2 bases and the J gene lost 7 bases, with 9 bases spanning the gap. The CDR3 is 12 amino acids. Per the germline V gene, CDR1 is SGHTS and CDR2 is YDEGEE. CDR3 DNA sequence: TGTGCCAGCAGCTTCAGGGTCCTTGGCTACACCTTC. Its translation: CASSFRVLGYTF.

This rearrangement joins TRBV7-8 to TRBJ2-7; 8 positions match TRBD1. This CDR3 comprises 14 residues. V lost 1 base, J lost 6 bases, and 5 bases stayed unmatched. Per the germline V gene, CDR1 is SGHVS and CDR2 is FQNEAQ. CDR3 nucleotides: TGTGCCAGCAGCTTAGGACAGGGGAGCGGCGAGCAGTACGTC. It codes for CASSLGQGSGEQYV.

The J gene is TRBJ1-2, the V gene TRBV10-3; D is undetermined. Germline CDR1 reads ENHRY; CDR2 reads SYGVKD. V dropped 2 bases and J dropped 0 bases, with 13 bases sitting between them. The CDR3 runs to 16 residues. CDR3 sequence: CAISEPFKAANYGYTF. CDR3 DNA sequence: TGTGCCATCAGTGAGCCTTTCAAGGCGGCTAACTATGGCTACACCTTC.

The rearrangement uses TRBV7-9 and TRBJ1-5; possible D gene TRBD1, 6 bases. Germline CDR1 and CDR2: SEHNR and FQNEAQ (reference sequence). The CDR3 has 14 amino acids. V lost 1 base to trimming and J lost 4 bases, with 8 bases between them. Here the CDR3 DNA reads TGTGCCAGCAGCTTAGGGCAGGGGAATCAGCCCCAGCATTTT. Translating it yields CASSLGQGNQPQHF.

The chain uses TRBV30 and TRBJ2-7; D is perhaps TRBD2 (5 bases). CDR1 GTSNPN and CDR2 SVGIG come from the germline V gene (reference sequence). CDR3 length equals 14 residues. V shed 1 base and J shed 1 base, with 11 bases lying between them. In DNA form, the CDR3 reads TGTGCCTGGAGTGCCTGGGAGACTTCCTACGAGCAGTACGTC. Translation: CAWSAWETSYEQYV.

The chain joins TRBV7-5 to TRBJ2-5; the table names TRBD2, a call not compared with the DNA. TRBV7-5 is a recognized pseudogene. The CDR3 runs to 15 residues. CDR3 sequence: CASSPIGRARETQYF. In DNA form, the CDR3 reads TGTGCCAGCAGCCCGATCGGGCGGGCCAGGGAGACCCAGTACTTC.

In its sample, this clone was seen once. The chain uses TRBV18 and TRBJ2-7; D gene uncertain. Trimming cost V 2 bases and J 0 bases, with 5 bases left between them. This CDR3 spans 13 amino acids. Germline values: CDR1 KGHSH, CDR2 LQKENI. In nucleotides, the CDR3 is TGTGCCAGCTCACCAAGAAGCTCCTACGAGCAGTACGTC. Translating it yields CASSPRSSYEQYV.

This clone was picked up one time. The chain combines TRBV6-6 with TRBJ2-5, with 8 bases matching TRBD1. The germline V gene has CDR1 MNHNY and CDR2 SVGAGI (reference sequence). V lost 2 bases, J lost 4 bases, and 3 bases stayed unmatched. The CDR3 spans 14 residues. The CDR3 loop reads CASSYVGQGETQYF. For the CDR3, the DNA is TGTGCCAGCAGTTACGTTGGACAGGGAGAGACCCAGTACTTC.

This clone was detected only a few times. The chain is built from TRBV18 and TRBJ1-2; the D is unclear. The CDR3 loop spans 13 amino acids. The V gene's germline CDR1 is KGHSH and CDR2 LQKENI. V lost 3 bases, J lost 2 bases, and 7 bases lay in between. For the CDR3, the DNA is TGTGCCAGCTCACCCTCACTCAACTATGGCTACACCTTC. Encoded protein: CASSPSLNYGYTF.

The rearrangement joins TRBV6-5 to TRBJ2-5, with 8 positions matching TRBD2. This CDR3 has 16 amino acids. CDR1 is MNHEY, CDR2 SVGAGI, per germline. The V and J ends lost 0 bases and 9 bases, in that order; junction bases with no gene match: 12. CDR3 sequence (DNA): TGTGCCAGCAGTTACTCTATCCATACGGGAGGGATGGCCCAGTACTTC. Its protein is CASSYSIHTGGMAQYF.

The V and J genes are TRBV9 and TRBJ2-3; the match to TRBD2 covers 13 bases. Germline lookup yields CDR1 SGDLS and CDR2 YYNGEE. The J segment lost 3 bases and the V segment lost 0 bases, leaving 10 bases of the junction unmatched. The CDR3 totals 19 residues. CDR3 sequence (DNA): TGTGCCAGCAGCGTAGGCACTAGCGGGAGGGCCGTCGGGACAGATACGCAGTATTTT. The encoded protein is CASSVGTSGRAVGTDTQYF.

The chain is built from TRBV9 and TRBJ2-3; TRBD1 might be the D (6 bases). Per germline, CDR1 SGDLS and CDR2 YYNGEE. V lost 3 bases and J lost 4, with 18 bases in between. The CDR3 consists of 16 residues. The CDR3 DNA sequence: TGTGCCAGCAGCGGCGGTCAAGGACAGCCAGCAGATACGCAGTATTTT. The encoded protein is CASSGGQGQPADTQYF.

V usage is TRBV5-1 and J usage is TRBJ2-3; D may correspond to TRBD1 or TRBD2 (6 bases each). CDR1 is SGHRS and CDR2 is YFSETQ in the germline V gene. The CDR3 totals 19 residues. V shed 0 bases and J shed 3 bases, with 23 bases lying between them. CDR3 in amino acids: CASSLAGLGRGPTTDTQYF. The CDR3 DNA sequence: TGCGCCAGCAGCTTGGCCGGGTTGGGTCGGGGGCCAACTACAGATACGCAGTATTTT. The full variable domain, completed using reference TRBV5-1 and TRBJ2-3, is KAGVTQTPRYLIKTRGQQVTLSCSPISGHRSVSWYQQTPGQGLQFLFEYFSETQRNKGNFPGRFSGRQFSNSRSEMNVSTLELGDSALYLCASSLAGLGRGPTTDTQYFGPGTRLTVL.

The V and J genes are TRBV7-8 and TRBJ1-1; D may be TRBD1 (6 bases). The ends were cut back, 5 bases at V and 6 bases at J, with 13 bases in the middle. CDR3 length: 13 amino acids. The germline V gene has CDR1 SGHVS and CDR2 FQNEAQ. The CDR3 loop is CASSPTGFSEAFF. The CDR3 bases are TGTGCCAGCAGCCCTACAGGGTTTTCTGAAGCTTTCTTT. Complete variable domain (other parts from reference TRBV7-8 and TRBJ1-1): GAGVSQSPRYKVAKRGQDVALRCDPISGHVSLFWYQQALGQGPEFLTYFQNEAQLDKSGLPSDRFFAERPEGSVSTLKIQRTQQEDSAVYLCASSPTGFSEAFFGQGTRLTVV.

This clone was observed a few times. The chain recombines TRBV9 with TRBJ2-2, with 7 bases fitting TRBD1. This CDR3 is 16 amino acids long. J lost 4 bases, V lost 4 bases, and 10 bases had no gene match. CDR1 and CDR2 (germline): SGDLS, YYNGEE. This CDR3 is CASSLDLDRSTGELFF. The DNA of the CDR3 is TGTGCCAGCAGCCTAGACTTGGACAGGTCCACCGGGGAGCTGTTTTTT. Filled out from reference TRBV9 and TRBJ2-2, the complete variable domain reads DSGVTQTPKHLITATGQRVTLRCSPRSGDLSVYWYQQSLDQGLQFLIQYYNGEERAKGNILERFSAQQFPDLHSELNLSSLELGDSALYFCASSLDLDRSTGELFFGEGSRLTVL.